These 26 T cell receptor beta chains came from one sample sequenced in a study of blood T cell repertoires in COVID-19. This table comes from immunoSEQ multiplex PCR, and its TCRdb copy is limited to in-frame clones, with some not included. Here the sample spans around 72,000 clones, 91% being singletons. The sequenced sample consisted of peripheral blood. These receptors all stem from a human donor with active COVID-19. The donor label of this sample is uncertain.

This chain connects TRBV27 to TRBJ1-1; 9 nucleotides match TRBD1. The germline CDR1 and CDR2 sequences are MNHEY and SMNVEV (reference sequence). The length of the CDR3 is 14 residues. Trimming at V came to 7 bases and at J to 5 bases, leaving 8 bases not matched to a gene. CDR3 amino acids: CASTLRTGVTEAFF. As DNA, the CDR3 is TGTGCCAGCACCCTCCGGACAGGGGTGACTGAAGCTTTCTTT.

The chain combines TRBV4-3 with TRBJ1-2, with 10 bases lining up with TRBD1. Germline assignment: CDR1 LGHNA and CDR2 YSLEER. The length of the CDR3 is 14 residues. Trimming removed 3 bases from V and 5 bases from J; junction bases left unmatched: 3. CDR3 protein: CASSQTGGNYGYTF. CDR3 nucleotides: TGCGCCAGCAGCCAGACAGGGGGCAATTATGGCTACACCTTC.

V gene TRBV14 combines with J gene TRBJ2-7, with 8 bases that match TRBD2. Germline-derived CDR1 and CDR2 are SGHDN and FVKESK. V was clipped by 3 bases and J by 6 bases; unmatched bases: 10. CDR3 size: 15 residues. CDR3 sequence (DNA): TGTGCCAGCAGCCAGAGGCTCAGCGGGAGAGGCGAGCAGTACTTC. Its translation: CASSQRLSGRGEQYF. The full variable domain, its missing parts supplied by reference TRBV14 and TRBJ2-7, is EAGVTQFPSHSVIEKGQTVTLRCDPISGHDNLYWYRRVMGKEIKFLLHFVKESKQDESGMPNNRFLAERTGGTYSTLKVQPAELEDSGVYFCASSQRLSGRGEQYFGPGTRLTVT.

This clone came up once. The chain uses TRBV6-2 or TRBV6-3 and TRBJ2-5, with D possibly matching TRBD1 (6 bases). The CDR3 contains 11 residues. V was pared by 6 bases and J by 9 bases, with 11 bases between. Per germline, CDR1 MNHEY and CDR2 SVGEGT. The CDR3 here is CASSQGGAQYF. The CDR3 DNA follows: TGTGCCAGCAGCCAAGGGGGTGCCCAGTACTTC.

This clone appeared a few times. The rearrangement links TRBV7-7 to TRBJ2-7; TRBD1 might be the D (6 bases). CDR3 length: 15 residues. The V and J ends lost 0 bases and 0 bases respectively, with 9 bases between them. Germline lookup yields CDR1 SSHAT and CDR2 FNYEAQ (reference sequence). The CDR3 DNA is TGTGCCAGCAGCTTAGCCGGGGACAACTCCTACGAGCAGTACTTC. This codes for CASSLAGDNSYEQYF.

V and J are TRBV5-8 and TRBJ2-3; 8 nucleotides line up with TRBD2. CDR1 SGHTS and CDR2 YDEGEE come from the germline V gene. After removal of 1 base from V and 5 bases from J, the junction contained 6 bases not matched to a gene. The CDR3 is 15 amino acids. CDR3 DNA sequence: TGTGCCAGCAGCTTGAGCGGGAGTCGAATAGATACGCAGTATTTT. Its protein is CASSLSGSRIDTQYF.

For the CDR3, the DNA is TGTGCCAGCAGCAAGCAACAGGGAAACTATGGCTACACCTTC. Protein: CASSKQQGNYGYTF. The chain employs TRBV9 and TRBJ1-2; maybe TRBD1 (6 bases). Per the germline V gene, CDR1 is SGDLS and CDR2 is YYNGEE. The CDR3 covers 14 residues. V shed 4 bases and J shed 2 bases, with 12 bases lying between them. Based on the CDR3 plus reference TRBV9 and TRBJ1-2, the full variable domain is DSGVTQTPKHLITATGQRVTLRCSPRSGDLSVYWYQQSLDQGLQFLIQYYNGEERAKGNILERFSAQQFPDLHSELNLSSLELGDSALYFCASSKQQGNYGYTFGSGTRLTVV.

The chain couples TRBV7-2 to TRBJ2-1; 11 bases match TRBD2. This CDR3 comprises 16 residues. V lost 3 bases, J lost 7 bases, and 8 bases stayed unmatched. The germline gives CDR1 SGHTA, CDR2 FQGNSA. CDR3 sequence: CASSFQRLAGRNEQFF. As DNA, the CDR3 is TGTGCCAGCAGCTTCCAGAGACTAGCGGGAAGGAATGAGCAGTTCTTC.

This chain joins TRBV6-6 and TRBJ1-1; no reliable D call. This CDR3 spans 16 amino acids. Germline assignment: CDR1 MNHNY and CDR2 SVGAGI (reference sequence). Trimming left V 0 bases short and J 7 bases short, with 18 bases between. The CDR3, as DNA: TGTGCCAGCAGTTACTCGAGTAAGAGCGGAGGTGGTGAAGCTTTCTTT. Residues: CASSYSSKSGGGEAFF.

The chain's CDR3 is CASSQSGGFVGSNYGYTF. CDR3 bases: TGTGCCAGCTCACAGTCAGGTGGTTTTGTCGGTTCCAACTATGGCTACACCTTC. The rearrangement uses TRBV18 and TRBJ1-2; no firm D call. Germline CDR1 and CDR2: KGHSH and LQKENI. Trimming took off 4 bases at V and 2 bases at J, with 23 bases between the two ends. This CDR3 has 18 residues.

The chain employs TRBV5-6 and TRBJ1-2; D remains unclear. Trimming removed 4 bases from V and 3 bases from J, with 10 bases in between. In germline, CDR1 is SGHDT, CDR2 YYEEEE. This CDR3 comprises 13 residues. CDR3 in amino acids: CASSPARDYGYTF. The CDR3 region has the DNA TGTGCCAGCAGCCCAGCGAGGGACTATGGCTACACCTTC.

The V and J genes are TRBV25-1 and TRBJ2-5; 14 nucleotides agree with TRBD2. Losses at the gene ends were 4 bases for V and 4 bases for J; bases not matched to a gene: 11. Per the germline V gene, CDR1 is MGHDK and CDR2 is SYGVNS. This CDR3 has 18 amino acids. The CDR3 DNA reads as TGTGCCAGCAGTGCAAACTACGGGACTAGCGGGAGCCTAGAGACCCAGTACTTC. Translation: CASSANYGTSGSLETQYF.

The gene calls are TRBV5-6 and TRBJ2-1; a weak D match, TRBD1 (6 bases). Between the trimmed V and J ends, which lost 2 bases and 7 bases, there was a span of 13 bases. CDR1 is SGHDT, CDR2 YYEEEE, per germline. The CDR3 is made up of 14 amino acids. The CDR3 region is CASSLGTGWNEQFF. Written as DNA, the CDR3 is TGTGCCAGCAGCTTAGGTACAGGGTGGAATGAGCAGTTCTTC.

V is TRBV2 and J is TRBJ2-2, with 8 bases that match TRBD1. This CDR3 contains 13 residues. V lost 5 bases and J lost 5; bases outside the gene matches: 1. The germline V gene has CDR1 SNHLY and CDR2 FYNNEI. The CDR3, as DNA: TGTGCCAGCAGTCGGACAGGGACCGGGGAGCTGTTTTTT. It yields the protein CASSRTGTGELFF.

This clone was detected a few times. This CDR3 is also generated by other DNA sequences in the sample. The V gene is TRBV10-3, the J gene TRBJ1-1, with 9 bases that match TRBD1. Germline V CDR1 and CDR2: ENHRY, SYGVKD. The V segment lost 5 bases and the J segment 1 base; nucleotides outside the gene matches: 5. This CDR3 region has 15 residues. CDR3 sequence: CAISPTGGKNTEAFF. As DNA, the CDR3 is TGTGCCATCAGTCCGACAGGGGGAAAGAACACTGAAGCTTTCTTT.

J is TRBJ2-3 and V is TRBV2; 12 nucleotides agree with TRBD2. The ends lost 5 bases at V and 2 bases at J; junction bases unmatched: 5. Germline CDR1 reads SNHLY; CDR2 reads FYNNEI. This CDR3 has 16 amino acids. The CDR3 DNA is TGTGCCAGCAGTTTTGGACTAGCGGGACCCACAGATACGCAGTATTTT. Protein product: CASSFGLAGPTDTQYF.

The chain links TRBV7-9 to TRBJ1-2; 7 bases agree with TRBD1. The J segment lost 7 bases and the V segment lost 2 bases, leaving 7 bases of the junction unmatched. The CDR3 extends over 14 amino acids. The germline V gene encodes CDR1 SEHNR and CDR2 FQNEAQ (reference sequence). The CDR3 sequence is CASSLSQGTGGYTF. For the CDR3, the DNA is TGTGCCAGCAGCTTATCACAGGGGACGGGTGGCTACACCTTC.

This clone was counted a few times. The chain links TRBV6-5 to TRBJ1-1; D may be TRBD1 (6 bases). This CDR3 contains 14 residues. Looked up from germline, CDR1 is MNHEY and CDR2 is SVGAGI. With 4 bases removed from V and 1 base from J, the gap between germline ends came to 10 bases. Here the CDR3 DNA reads TGTGCCAGCAGTTTACAGGGATCGAACACTGAAGCTTTCTTT. Translation gives CASSLQGSNTEAFF.

The V and J genes are TRBV24-1 and TRBJ2-1, with D possibly being TRBD1 (6 bases). Trimming removed 2 bases from V and 9 bases from J, with 25 bases in between. Germline CDR1 reads KGHDR; CDR2 reads SFDVKD. This CDR3 contains 18 residues. CDR3 coding DNA: TGTGCCACCAGTGATTCCCTCTTTCCGGGTCCCGAAGGGGGTGAGCAGTTCTTC. It codes for CATSDSLFPGPEGGEQFF.

This clone was observed once. This chain uses TRBV28 with TRBJ2-7; possibly TRBD2 for D (6 bases). V was trimmed by 6 bases and J by 5 bases, leaving 17 bases between them. This CDR3 region has 14 residues. From germline, CDR1 is MDHEN and CDR2 SYDVKM. CDR3 in amino acids: CASRESGGGHEQYF. The DNA for the CDR3 is TGTGCCAGCAGAGAGTCTGGGGGAGGTCACGAGCAGTACTTC.

This chain links TRBV18 with TRBJ2-2; no firm D call. Looked up from germline, CDR1 is KGHSH and CDR2 is LQKENI. The CDR3 is 12 amino acids. V shed 3 bases and J shed 6 bases, with 5 bases lying between them. The CDR3 sequence: CASSPFAGELFF. The CDR3 nucleotides read TGTGCCAGCTCACCCTTCGCCGGGGAGCTGTTTTTT.

This clone was seen a single time. The chain uses TRBV4-3 and TRBJ1-1; no firm D call. This CDR3 spans 13 amino acids. The germline CDR1 and CDR2 sequences are LGHNA and YSLEER. The germline V and J ends were trimmed by 5 bases and 3 bases, with 10 bases remaining between them. The CDR3 spells CASSREEDTEAFF. The CDR3 nucleotides read TGCGCCAGCAGCAGGGAGGAGGACACTGAAGCTTTCTTT.

The CDR3 sequence: CASAERESGDTQYF. In DNA form, the CDR3 reads TGTGCCAGTGCTGAACGGGAGTCCGGAGATACGCAGTATTTT. J is TRBJ2-3 and V is TRBV18; maybe TRBD2 (6 bases). V was cut by 9 bases and J by 5 bases, with 18 bases left in between. Looked up from germline, CDR1 is KGHSH and CDR2 is LQKENI. This CDR3 has 14 residues.

The chain couples TRBV27 to TRBJ2-2, with 7 nucleotides matching TRBD1. CDR1 and CDR2 from the germline V gene are MNHEY and SMNVEV (reference sequence). The CDR3 totals 14 residues. V shed 6 bases and J 6 bases; nucleotides not matched to a gene: 7. The CDR3 is CASSSSRGSGELFF. The CDR3, as DNA: TGTGCCAGCAGCTCTAGCAGGGGGTCCGGGGAGCTGTTTTTT.

The chain employs TRBV11-2 and TRBJ2-4; 11 bases are a match to TRBD2. The CDR3 runs to 14 residues. V trimming: 5 bases; J trimming: 12 bases; junction bases outside the gene matches: 9. In germline, CDR1 is SGHAT, CDR2 FQNNGV. The CDR3, as DNA: TGTGCCAGCAGCCCCCTAGCGGGAGGTACCCCTCAGTACTTC. Encoded protein: CASSPLAGGTPQYF.

The gene calls are TRBV25-1 and TRBJ2-7; D is perhaps TRBD2 (5 bases). Per the germline V gene, CDR1 is MGHDK and CDR2 is SYGVNS. Trimming cost V 7 bases and J 1 base, with 8 bases left between them. The CDR3 has 12 amino acids. The CDR3 DNA reads TGTGCCAGCACGGGGAATTCCTACGAGCAGTACTTC. Protein sequence: CASTGNSYEQYF.